This T cell receptor beta chain emerged from a study of spatial heterogeneity in lung cancer. This clonotype was counted only a few times. Time point defined: blood at routine non-recurrence follow-up after resection. The study sequenced unsorted whole RNA from tumor, nontumor lung or frozen PBMC. TCRdb ran MiXCR on the 5' RACE reads and lists one entry per CDR3 protein. Altogether around 120,000 distinct CDR3 sequences are present, over 9% being singletons, with the ten largest covering around a sixth. This specimen consisted of PBMCs, obtained at follow-up. This sequence was found in a male donor with early-stage non-small cell lung cancer.

CDR3 residues: CASSLGTGSDGYTF. The DNA of the CDR3 is TGTGCCAGCTCACTGGGGACAGGGTCTGATGGCTACACCTTC. This sequence joins TRBV18 and TRBJ1-2, with 9 bases fitting TRBD1. CDR1 and CDR2 from the germline V gene are KGHSH and LQKENI. This CDR3 has 14 amino acids. V was pared by 4 bases and J by 6 bases, with 6 bases of the junction left unmatched.